The 32 T cell receptor beta chains below were found in one sample sequenced in a study of CD8 T cells in ankylosing spondylitis (dated by TCRdb to 2016 to 2017). The method behind the library was 5' RACE. Sequencing instrument: Illumina MiSeq. TCRdb passed the public sequencing reads through fastp at Q25 and MiXCR, retaining productive beta sequences. Merged by CDR3 protein, the rows form single entries marked with the most common genes and DNA. In this sample the table shows 30,000 to 45,000 distinct CDR3 sequences, 16% of which occur a single time. The ten largest clones represent around 50% of the sample. The material sequenced was blood. Receptor source: a male donor with ankylosing spondylitis or in good health (not recorded which).

This chain connects TRBV5-5 to TRBJ1-2; D unresolved. This CDR3 has 15 amino acids. Trimming removed 0 bases at V and 4 bases at J, with 13 bases between. CDR1 is SGHKS, CDR2 YYEKEE, per germline (reference sequence). In DNA, the CDR3 is TGTGCCAGCAGCTTGGAGCTCAGGCGCACCTATGGCTACACCTTC. This sequence encodes CASSLELRRTYGYTF.

For the CDR3, the DNA is TGCGCCAGCAGCCAAGATTTCTTGCTCGGGGGCAAAGAGACCCAGTACTTC. Protein: CASSQDFLLGGKETQYF. The V gene is TRBV4-3, the J gene TRBJ2-5; the D call may be TRBD1 or TRBD2 (6 bases each). Germline assignment: CDR1 LGHNA and CDR2 YSLEER. V was shortened by 0 bases and J by 3 bases, with 17 bases between the two germline ends. The CDR3 extends over 17 amino acids.

This clonotype was observed a handful of times. The gene calls are TRBV3-1 and TRBJ2-1; a possible D gene is TRBD1 (5 bases). CDR3 length equals 16 residues. Germline V gene data show CDR1 as LGHDT and CDR2 as YNNKEL (reference sequence). Trimming cost V 1 base and J 7 bases, with 17 bases left between them. The DNA for the CDR3 is TGTGCCAGCAGCCAAGGGATATTAGGGGCCGGAAATGAGCAGTTCTTC. It encodes CASSQGILGAGNEQFF.

This clonotype was seen a few times. The chain links TRBV5-1 to TRBJ2-6; the D gene is possibly TRBD1 (5 bases). V dropped 4 bases and J dropped 4 bases, with 15 bases sitting between them. CDR1 and CDR2 from the germline V gene are SGHRS and YFSETQ. The CDR3 runs 16 residues. CDR3 coding DNA: TGCGCCAGCAGCGAGACAGCCGTGGCGGGGGCCAACGTCCTGACTTTC. Translation: CASSETAVAGANVLTF.

This clonotype was seen only a few times. As DNA, the CDR3 is TGTGCCAGCAGCGTGAGGCATGCCTCCAATGAGCAGTTCTTC. It yields the protein CASSVRHASNEQFF. This chain uses TRBV9 with TRBJ2-1; no clear D. The CDR3 runs to 14 residues. The V and J ends lost 2 bases and 6 bases respectively, with 12 bases between them. Germline V CDR1 and CDR2: SGDLS, YYNGEE.

This clonotype occurred a few times. The genes are TRBV29-1 and TRBJ2-2; the D is unclear. CDR3 length: 11 residues. V was shortened by 4 bases and J by 6 bases, with 6 bases between the two germline ends. Germline assignment: CDR1 SQVTM and CDR2 ANQGSEA. This CDR3 is CSVGVAGELFF. The CDR3 DNA reads as TGCAGCGTTGGCGTTGCCGGGGAGCTGTTTTTT.

The chain links TRBV12-3 or TRBV12-4 to TRBJ1-4; TRBD1 might be the D (6 bases). The CDR3 consists of 13 residues. Trimming stripped 4 bases from V and 12 bases from J, with 15 bases between. DNA of the CDR3: TGTGCCAGCAGTTCGACACAGGGAGGTGAACTGTTTTTT. Encoded protein: CASSSTQGGELFF.

The chain couples TRBV21-1 to TRBJ1-1. TRBV21-1 is a pseudogene. The CDR3 is 10 amino acids. As DNA, the CDR3 is TGTGCCATCAAGAACACTGAAGCTTTCTTT. The encoded protein is CAIKNTEAFF.

The V gene is TRBV6-1, the J gene TRBJ1-1; D possibly corresponds to TRBD1 (6 bases). This CDR3 comprises 14 residues. The germline V and J ends were trimmed by 5 bases and 7 bases, with 17 bases remaining between them. CDR1 is MNHNS, CDR2 SASEGT, per germline. The CDR3 is CASSPLGGALEAFF. The CDR3 DNA sequence: TGTGCCAGCAGTCCCTTGGGGGGGGCCCTTGAAGCTTTCTTT.

In this sample, this clonotype turned up a few times. The chain carries TRBV9 and TRBJ1-1; D remains ambiguous. Trimming removed 0 bases from V and 1 base from J, with 4 bases in between. Germline V gene lookup returns CDR1 SGDLS and CDR2 YYNGEE. This CDR3 has 13 amino acids. In nucleotides, the CDR3 is TGTGCCAGCAGCGTAGCCGGGAACACTGAAGCTTTCTTT. Translating gives CASSVAGNTEAFF.

The genes are TRBV24-1 and TRBJ2-3; D is unresolved. Trimming cost V 4 bases and J 0 bases, with 4 bases left between them. CDR1 and CDR2 (germline): KGHDR, SFDVKD. There are 13 residues in the CDR3. The CDR3 spells CATSEESTDTQYF. In nucleotides, the CDR3 is TGTGCCACCAGTGAGGAGAGCACAGATACGCAGTATTTT.

This clonotype was counted between two and nine times. This chain connects TRBV20-1 to TRBJ2-2; TRBD1 agrees at 8 bases. V lost 6 bases to trimming and J lost 4 bases; unmatched junction nucleotides: 13. Germline CDR1 is DFQATT and CDR2 is SNEGSKA (reference sequence). This CDR3 has 16 amino acids. The CDR3 sequence: CSAPKTGVGGTGELFF. Written as DNA, the CDR3 is TGCAGTGCACCGAAGACAGGGGTCGGGGGCACCGGGGAGCTGTTTTTT.

The chain employs TRBV20-1 and TRBJ2-2; no definite D call. Germline V gives CDR1 DFQATT, CDR2 SNEGSKA (reference sequence). CDR3 length: 12 amino acids. V was cut by 1 base and J by 4 bases, with 4 bases left in between. CDR3 in DNA: TGCAGTGCTAGAGTAGGCACCGGGGAGCTGTTTTTT. Amino acids: CSARVGTGELFF.

The CDR3 spells CASSLGGDTGELFF. CDR3 bases: TGTGCCAGCAGTTTAGGGGGGGACACCGGGGAGCTGTTTTTT. This rearrangement joins TRBV12-3 or TRBV12-4 to TRBJ2-2; TRBD2 is a possible D gene (6 bases). Trimming removed 1 base at V and 3 bases at J, with 6 bases between. The length of the CDR3 is 14 residues.

The sample holds a few counts of this clonotype. This chain joins TRBV5-1 and TRBJ2-2, with 8 bases that match TRBD1. Per the germline V gene, CDR1 is SGHRS and CDR2 is YFSETQ. V trimming: 6 bases; J trimming: 8 bases; junction bases outside the gene matches: 15. This CDR3 contains 16 residues. The CDR3 loop reads CASTPGGSGYQGELFF. As DNA, the CDR3 is TGCGCCAGCACGCCAGGGGGCAGTGGGTACCAAGGGGAGCTGTTTTTT.

This clonotype was recorded at least ten times. The chain recombines TRBV29-1 with TRBJ2-1; the D is unclear. V was cut by 6 bases and J by 5 bases, with 5 bases left in between. The germline V gene has CDR1 SQVTM and CDR2 ANQGSEA. CDR3 length: 10 residues. CDR3 region: CSVGNNEQFF. The CDR3 bases are TGCAGCGTCGGAAACAATGAGCAGTTCTTC.

This clonotype was observed a few times. The chain is built from TRBV9 and TRBJ1-1, with D possibly TRBD1 on 5 matching bases. The CDR3 loop spans 13 amino acids. Germline values: CDR1 SGDLS, CDR2 YYNGEE. The ends were cut back, 2 bases at V and 7 bases at J, with 12 bases in the middle. CDR3 bases: TGTGCCAGCAGCGTGGGGGAGGGAGATGAAGCTTTCTTT. The encoded protein is CASSVGEGDEAFF.

V gene TRBV29-1 combines with J gene TRBJ2-2, with 7 bases identical to TRBD1. The CDR3 is 15 amino acids. Germline CDR1 is SQVTM and CDR2 is ANQGSEA. V was clipped by 4 bases and J by 4 bases; unmatched bases: 9. CDR3 coding DNA: TGCAGCGTTGGTTACAGGGGCCCCATCACCGGGGAGCTGTTTTTT. Protein: CSVGYRGPITGELFF.

This clonotype was recorded at least ten times. The chain carries TRBV12-3 or TRBV12-4 and TRBJ2-2; 9 bases align to TRBD1. CDR3 size: 15 residues. V was clipped by 7 bases and J by 5 bases; unmatched bases: 8. The CDR3, as DNA: TGTGCCAGCACCCCTACAGGGGGCATGACCGGGGAGCTGTTTTTT. As protein: CASTPTGGMTGELFF.

The chain employs TRBV5-1 and TRBJ2-3; D perhaps matches TRBD1 (5 bases). The CDR3 runs to 12 residues. V dropped 2 bases and J dropped 6 bases, with 7 bases sitting between them. Per germline, CDR1 SGHRS and CDR2 YFSETQ. DNA for the CDR3: TGCGCCAGCAGCTTAAAGGGGGATACGCAGTATTTT. Translated, it gives CASSLKGDTQYF. Using reference TRBV5-1 and TRBJ2-3 for the parts outside the CDR3, the full variable domain is KAGVTQTPRYLIKTRGQQVTLSCSPISGHRSVSWYQQTPGQGLQFLFEYFSETQRNKGNFPGRFSGRQFSNSRSEMNVSTLELGDSALYLCASSLKGDTQYFGPGTRLTVL.

CDR3: CSVAPGENYGYTF. CDR3 coding DNA: TGCAGCGTTGCCCCAGGGGAGAACTATGGCTACACCTTC. The chain is built from TRBV29-1 and TRBJ1-2; maybe TRBD1 (6 bases). The CDR3 covers 13 residues. Deletions cut 4 bases from V and 2 bases from J, with 11 bases between. The germline gives CDR1 SQVTM, CDR2 ANQGSEA.

This clonotype has more than one count but fewer than ten. The chain combines TRBV29-1 with TRBJ2-5; D possibly corresponds to TRBD1 (6 bases). Germline CDR1 SQVTM, CDR2 ANQGSEA. Between the trimmed V and J ends, which lost 1 base and 2 bases, there was a span of 26 bases. CDR3 length: 19 amino acids. This chain's CDR3 is CSVEVGPILFQRGQETQYF. In DNA form, the CDR3 reads TGCAGCGTTGAAGTAGGGCCTATTTTATTTCAAAGGGGGCAAGAGACCCAGTACTTC.

V is TRBV12-2 and J is TRBJ2-7; no check of the table's D call, TRBD2, against the DNA was made. TRBV12-2 corresponds to a pseudogene. The CDR3 totals 13 residues. The CDR3 protein is CASRSLPSYEQYF. CDR3 coding DNA: TGTGCAAGTCGCTCGCTCCCCTCCTACGAGCAGTACTTC.

CDR3 in amino acids: CASSLSGRDTDTQYF. In nucleotides, the CDR3 is TGTGCCAGCAGTTTATCAGGGAGGGACACAGATACGCAGTATTTT. The chain recombines TRBV12-3 or TRBV12-4 with TRBJ2-3; 7 bases agree with TRBD2. With V trimmed by 2 bases and J by 2 bases, 4 bases remained unmatched. The CDR3 runs to 15 residues.

This clonotype was observed many times. The chain recombines TRBV20-1 with TRBJ2-1; the D is unclear. Trimming took 6 bases from V and 7 from J, leaving 19 bases between them. This CDR3 spans 14 amino acids. CDR1 and CDR2 from the germline V gene are DFQATT and SNEGSKA (reference sequence). CDR3 region: CSAASTQFGNEQFF. The CDR3 DNA reads as TGCAGTGCAGCCTCCACCCAGTTCGGGAATGAGCAGTTCTTC.

V usage is TRBV6-2 or TRBV6-3 and J usage is TRBJ2-1; D unclear. Germline assignment: CDR1 MNHEY and CDR2 SVGEGT. CDR3 size: 12 residues. The V end lost 8 bases, the J end lost 9 bases, and 14 bases lay between the germline ends. The CDR3 DNA follows: TGTGCCAGCCGGTGGAGCGTCGGTGAGCAGTTCTTC. Its protein is CASRWSVGEQFF.

This chain connects TRBV12-3 or TRBV12-4 to TRBJ1-4; D unresolved. Deletions cut 5 bases from V and 7 bases from J, with 17 bases between. The CDR3 is 15 amino acids. CDR3 DNA: TGTGCCAGCAGTCCACTGCGACCCAGTGGTGAAAAACTGTTTTTT. Its protein product is CASSPLRPSGEKLFF.

The V gene is TRBV28, the J gene TRBJ2-7; D uncertain. Germline CDR1 and CDR2: MDHEN and SYDVKM. Trimming cost V 3 bases and J 3 bases, with 12 bases left between them. The CDR3 has 14 amino acids. The CDR3 nucleotides read TGTGCCAGCAGTTTCCTCCGTGGGCTCTACGAGCAGTACTTC. It encodes CASSFLRGLYEQYF.

The rearrangement uses TRBV7-2 and TRBJ2-3, with TRBD2 matching 7 bases. J lost 1 base, V lost 3 bases, and 1 base had no gene match. From germline, CDR1 is SGHTA and CDR2 FQGNSA. The CDR3 extends over 14 amino acids. The CDR3 sequence is CASSLAGGTDTQYF. The CDR3, as DNA: TGTGCCAGCAGCTTGGCGGGGGGCACAGATACGCAGTATTTT.

This clonotype was observed a handful of times. The chain couples TRBV29-1 to TRBJ2-3, with 8 bases fitting TRBD1. There are 14 residues in the CDR3. Looked up from germline, CDR1 is SQVTM and CDR2 is ANQGSEA. The trim removed 5 bases at V and 5 bases at J, leaving 9 bases unmatched. The CDR3 loop reads CSVSGRGQIDTQYF. CDR3 nucleotides: TGCAGCGTTTCAGGCAGGGGGCAGATAGATACGCAGTATTTT.

V usage is TRBV20-1 and J usage is TRBJ2-1; D is perhaps TRBD2 (5 bases). The V gene's germline CDR1 is DFQATT and CDR2 SNEGSKA (reference sequence). V lost 0 bases and J lost 5, with 11 bases in between. The CDR3 is 14 amino acids. The CDR3 loop reads CSAREIARNNEQFF. CDR3 nucleotides: TGCAGTGCTAGAGAAATAGCGCGGAACAATGAGCAGTTCTTC.

The CDR3 region is CASSLALAVNEQFF. The CDR3 coding sequence is TGTGCCAGCAGCTTAGCGCTTGCGGTCAATGAGCAGTTCTTC. The V gene is TRBV7-2, the J gene TRBJ2-1; D is undetermined. Germline lookup yields CDR1 SGHTA and CDR2 FQGNSA. Trimming removed 0 bases at V and 6 bases at J, with 9 bases between. The CDR3 has 14 amino acids.